This TCR beta chain derives from a study of blood T cell repertoires in COVID-19 (dated by TCRdb to the early 2020s). General notes on the study: Collaborator samples came from the United States, Italy and Spain and covered acute and convalescent phases of COVID-19. The material from the prospective study consisted of cDNA or gDNA derived from T cells, B-cell-depleted T cells, or PBMCs. The dataset comprised deeply sampled blood TCRbeta repertoires from subjects exposed to, actively infected with, or recovered from COVID-19. The repertoires were made available in a free public database intended to serve as a resource for research on the immune response to SARS-CoV-2. The samples were drawn from two sources: the first 160 participants of the ongoing ImmuneRACE study, and over 950 subjects contributed by 6 global collaborators. Sample metadata almost always included a de-identified subject ID, COVID-19 status, age in years and sex. Where HLA class I and class II types were available, the types were taken from metadata supplied by the sample provider, not from assay-based typing. Overall study results and their limits: The quantity of clinical and demographic metadata differed by source and by participant and was supplied without curation.

About this clone itself: Its antigen specificity is not known. No base qualities exist here, and no much larger clone lies one base off it.

Whole blood was collected in K2EDTA tubes by collaborating institutions according to the institutions' own protocols. For TCRbeta analysis, collaborator samples were shipped as frozen whole blood, as isolated PBMCs, or as DNA extracted from either sample type. TCRbeta CDR3 regions were amplified from genomic DNA by means of the immunoSEQ Assay, a bias-controlled multiplex PCR. The source study handled its data this way. The number of nucleated cells in each sample was estimated from the amplification of reference gene primers within the assay. To quantify the absolute abundance of each unique TCRbeta CDR3 rearrangement, sequence reads were collapsed and filtered. For each sample, productive Simpson clonality was calculated as the square root of Simpson's diversity index over productive rearrangements. TCRdb mirrors the immuneACCESS table, restricted to in-frame sequences. Some clones are absent from its copies; in checked studies, under half trace to an unresolved V gene, and the reason for the others is unknown. V and J calls and clone size are copied from that table; D and trimming were computed from the DNA. This sample has approximately 250,000 clones in its table, and approximately 89% of those were observed once. The ten largest make up roughly 8% of the sample.

Trimming costs V 4 bases and J 4 bases, and their ends lie 9 bases apart. CDR1 LGHDT and CDR2 YNNKEL are derived from the germline V gene (reference sequence). The CDR3 covers 13 residues, taking in both the cysteine and the phenylalanine. Kept here is only the CDR3 DNA, which spans 39 bases and is read in frame from base 1. The receptor comes from a man aged 40-49 years with active or convalescent COVID-19. Sequencing was done on a sample of peripheral blood. Rearrangement joined TRBV3-1 (or the pseudogene TRBV3-2) to TRBJ2-3; the D gene is not confidently resolved. The nucleotide sequence is TGTGCCAGCAGCCCCAGCAGGTCAGATACGCAGTATTTT. Protein translation: CASSPSRSDTQYF.